This entry concerns a single TCR beta chain. Its specificity is not known. The data stem from a study of shared clonotypes between healthy human individuals. Study results and caveats: Measured sharing among donors was expected to vary with sequencing depth. Relative to memory subsets, naive subsets generally showed larger estimated richness.

Deep level was the assay's run setting. Genomic DNA (from each subset) was split evenly across several immunoSEQ plates. Sequenced by immunoSEQ multiplex PCR; TCRdb stores in-frame clones only, minus some. The sample shows some 2,000,000 clones, approximately 95% of them seen only once. What was sequenced was naive CD4+ T cells sorted from blood. As to subset: CD45RA+ positively selected. This receptor was obtained from a man aged 18 to 29 in good health.

CDR3 protein: CASSYSEREDWGYTF. The CDR3 nucleotides read TGTGCCAGCAGTTACTCGGAGAGGGAGGATTGGGGCTACACCTTC. This chain links TRBV6-5 with TRBJ1-2; the D is unclear. Germline V gene lookup returns CDR1 MNHEY and CDR2 SVGAGI. The V and J ends lost 0 bases and 8 bases respectively, with 16 bases between them. The length of the CDR3 is 15 residues.